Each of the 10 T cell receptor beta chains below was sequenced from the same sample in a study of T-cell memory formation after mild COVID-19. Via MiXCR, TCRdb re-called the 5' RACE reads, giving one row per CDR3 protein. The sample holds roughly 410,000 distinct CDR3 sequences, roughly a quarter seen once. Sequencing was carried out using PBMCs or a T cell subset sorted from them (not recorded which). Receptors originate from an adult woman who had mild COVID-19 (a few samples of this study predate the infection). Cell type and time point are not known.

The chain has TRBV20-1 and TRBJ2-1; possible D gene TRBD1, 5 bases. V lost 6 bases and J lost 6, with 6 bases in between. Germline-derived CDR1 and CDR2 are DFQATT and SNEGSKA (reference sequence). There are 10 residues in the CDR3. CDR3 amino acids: CSADSNEQFF. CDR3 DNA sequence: TGCAGTGCCGACAGCAATGAGCAGTTCTTC.

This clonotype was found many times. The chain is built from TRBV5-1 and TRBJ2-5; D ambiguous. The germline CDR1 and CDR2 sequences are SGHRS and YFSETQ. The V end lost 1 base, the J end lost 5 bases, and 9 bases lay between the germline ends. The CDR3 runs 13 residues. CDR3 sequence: CASSLTGDETQYF. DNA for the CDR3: TGCGCCAGCAGCTTGACTGGGGATGAGACCCAGTACTTC.

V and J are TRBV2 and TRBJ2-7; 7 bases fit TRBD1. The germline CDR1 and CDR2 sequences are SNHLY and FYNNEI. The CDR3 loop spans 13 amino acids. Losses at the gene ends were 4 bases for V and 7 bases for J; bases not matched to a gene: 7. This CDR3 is CASSGQTGVEQYF. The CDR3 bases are TGTGCCAGCAGTGGACAAACAGGGGTGGAGCAGTACTTC. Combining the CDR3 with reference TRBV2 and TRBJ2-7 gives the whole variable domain EPEVTQTPSHQVTQMGQEVILRCVPISNHLYFYWYRQILGQKVEFLVSFYNNEISEKSEIFDDQFSVERPDGSNFTLKIRSTKLEDSAMYFCASSGQTGVEQYFGPGTRLTVT.

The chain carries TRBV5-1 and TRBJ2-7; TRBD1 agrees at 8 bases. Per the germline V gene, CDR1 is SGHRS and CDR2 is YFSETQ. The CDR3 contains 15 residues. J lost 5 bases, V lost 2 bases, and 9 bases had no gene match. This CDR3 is CASSFGDRGWDEQYF. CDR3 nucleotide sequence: TGCGCCAGCAGCTTCGGAGACAGGGGTTGGGACGAGCAGTACTTC.

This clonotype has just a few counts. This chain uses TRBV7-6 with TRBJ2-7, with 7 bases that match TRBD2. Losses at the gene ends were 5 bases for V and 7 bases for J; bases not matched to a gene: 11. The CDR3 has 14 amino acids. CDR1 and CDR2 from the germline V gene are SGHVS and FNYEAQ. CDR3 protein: CASSPGTTPGEQYF. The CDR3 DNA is TGTGCCAGCAGCCCTGGGACTACCCCTGGGGAGCAGTACTTC.

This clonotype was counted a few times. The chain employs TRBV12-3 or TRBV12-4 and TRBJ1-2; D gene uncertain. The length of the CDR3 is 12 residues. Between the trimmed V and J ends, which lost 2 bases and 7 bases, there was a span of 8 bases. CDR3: CASSLPSLGYTF. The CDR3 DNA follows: TGTGCCAGCAGTTTACCTAGCCTTGGCTACACCTTC.

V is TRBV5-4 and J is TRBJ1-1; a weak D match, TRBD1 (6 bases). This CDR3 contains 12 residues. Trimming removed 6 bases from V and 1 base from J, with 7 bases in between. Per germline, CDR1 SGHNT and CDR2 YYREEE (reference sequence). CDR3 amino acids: CASKGGNTEAFF. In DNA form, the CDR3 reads TGTGCCAGCAAGGGGGGGAACACTGAAGCTTTCTTT.

CDR3 nucleotide sequence: TGTGCCAGCACCACCGTAGACGTGGTCGTTACCGGGGAGCTGTTTTTT. It is translated as CASTTVDVVVTGELFF. The chain employs TRBV6-2 or TRBV6-3 and TRBJ2-2; D not certain. Germline CDR1 is MNHEY and CDR2 is SVGEGT. Deletions cut 7 bases from V and 5 bases from J, with 20 bases between. The CDR3 totals 16 residues.

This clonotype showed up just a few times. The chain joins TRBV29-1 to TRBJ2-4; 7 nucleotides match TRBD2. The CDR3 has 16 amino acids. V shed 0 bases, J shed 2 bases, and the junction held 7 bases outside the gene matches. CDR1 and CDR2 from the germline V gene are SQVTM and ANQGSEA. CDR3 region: CSVEDRGEVTKNIQYF. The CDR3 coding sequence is TGCAGCGTTGAAGATCGGGGGGAGGTAACCAAAAACATTCAGTACTTC. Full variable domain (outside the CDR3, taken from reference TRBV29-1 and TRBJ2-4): SAVISQKPSRDICQRGTSLTIQCQVDSQVTMMFWYRQQPGQSLTLIATANQGSEATYESGFVIDKFPISRPNLTFSTLTVSNMSPEDSSIYLCSVEDRGEVTKNIQYFGAGTRLSVL.

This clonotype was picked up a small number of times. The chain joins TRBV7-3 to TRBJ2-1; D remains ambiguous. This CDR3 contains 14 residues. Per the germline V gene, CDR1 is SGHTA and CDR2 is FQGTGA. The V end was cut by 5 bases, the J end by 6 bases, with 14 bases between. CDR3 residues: CASSLSSSPNEQFF. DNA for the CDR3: TGTGCCAGCAGCCTCTCCTCCAGTCCCAATGAGCAGTTCTTC. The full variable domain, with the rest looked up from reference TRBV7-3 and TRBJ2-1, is GAGVSQTPSNKVTEKGKYVELRCDPISGHTALYWYRQSLGQGPEFLIYFQGTGAADDSGLPNDRFFAVRPEGSVSTLKIQRTERGDSAVYLCASSLSSSPNEQFFGPGTRLTVL.